This T cell receptor beta chain was sequenced for a study of neoadjuvant anti-PD-1 for oral cavity cancer. The CDR3 is 13 amino acids. The V gene lost 0 bases and the J gene lost 0 bases, with 4 bases spanning the gap. Germline V CDR1 and CDR2: SGDLS, YYNGEE. Sequenced by immunoSEQ multiplex PCR; TCRdb stores in-frame clones only, minus some. Of 7,000 or so clones listed, around 40% were seen once; the top ten hold roughly 27%. The sequence derives from a person aged 35-79 years with oral cavity squamous cell carcinoma. The sample in question was tumor tissue, obtained before nivolumab (anti-PD-1) treatment. This chain uses TRBV9 with TRBJ2-7; no clear D. CDR3 sequence: CASSVASSYEQYF. CDR3 sequence (DNA): TGTGCCAGCAGCGTAGCATCCTCCTACGAGCAGTACTTC. Variable domain in full (rest from reference TRBV9 and TRBJ2-7): DSGVTQTPKHLITATGQRVTLRCSPRSGDLSVYWYQQSLDQGLQFLIQYYNGEERAKGNILERFSAQQFPDLHSELNLSSLELGDSALYFCASSVASSYEQYFGPGTRLTVT.